The present TCR beta chain was sequenced within a study of T-cell reconstitution after alpha-beta-depleted transplantation in children. Study results and caveats: T-cell counts and diversity at one year post-transplant came mainly from newly produced T cells. Surviving thymic progenitors and recipient T cells were the source of high TCRbeta diversity at day 60 in some patients. About two months after transplant, alpha-beta T cells reportedly came from several hundred expanded graft clones.

This clonotype has a handful of counts. What it binds is not known. The germline gives CDR1 PRHDT, CDR2 FYEKMQ (reference sequence). The V gene lost 3 bases and the J gene lost 7 bases, with 7 bases spanning the gap. The CDR3 runs 11 residues. The library targeted TCRbeta and was prepared with unique molecular identifiers. TCRdb reprocessed the PCR reads with MiXCR, giving one entry per CDR3 protein. The sample includes around 370,000 distinct CDR3 sequences, 15% to 20% seen only once; the top ten take around 43%. This chain connects TRBV13 to TRBJ2-7; D is unresolved. The clonotype originates from a male patient aged 2 to 9 who had a stem cell transplant for acute lymphoblastic leukemia, so the T cells may come from the graft donor. This material consisted of PBMCs, mostly from graft donor cells, taken 360 days after TCRalphabeta/CD19-depleted stem cell transplant. The CDR3 coding sequence is TGTGCCAGCAGCTTTTTGCGAGAGCAGTACTTC. Amino acid sequence: CASSFLREQYF.